One and the same sample provided the 18 T cell receptor beta chains below, sequenced in a study of T cell clonality in common variable immunodeficiency. Their recognized antigens are unknown. TCRdb keeps only in-frame clones here, not all; method: immunoSEQ multiplex PCR. The sample holds around 21,000 clones, and no clone turns up only once. Study-wide points: Reportedly, TCR beta sequences from common variable immunodeficiency showed fewer deletions and N-nucleotide insertions.

The sequencing sample was made of peripheral blood mononuclear cells. The source of these receptors is a human donor with common variable immunodeficiency.

This clone was counted only a few times. The CDR3 end falls 3 residues outside the read, so it is completed with the germline J gene. The chain couples TRBV7-2 to TRBJ2-1; 8 nucleotides align to TRBD1. This CDR3 is built from 15 residues. The V and J ends lost 4 bases and 1 base, in that order; junction bases with no gene match: 3. Germline lookup yields CDR1 SGHTA and CDR2 FQGNSA. The sequenced CDR3 bases are TGTGCCAGCAGCTCAGGGGGCAGGTCCTACAATGAG. Its protein product is CASSSGGRSYNE. The full-length CDR3 reads as CASSSGGRSYNEQFF. The complete variable domain, with remaining parts taken from reference TRBV7-2 and TRBJ2-1, reads GAGVSQSPSNKVTEKGKDVELRCDPISGHTALYWYRQSLGQGLEFLIYFQGNSAPDKSGLPSDRFSAERTGGSVSTLTIQRTQQEDSAVYLCASSSGGRSYNEQFFGPGTRLTVL.

This clone was picked up a small number of times. The read terminates 3 residues before the CDR3 end, so the remaining end is supplied by the germline J gene. The genes are TRBV7-2 and TRBJ2-5; possibly TRBD2 for D (5 bases). Germline CDR1 SGHTA, CDR2 FQGNSA. The CDR3 covers 12 residues. Trimming removed 4 bases at V and 5 bases at J, with 8 bases between. CDR3 DNA (partial): TGTGCCAGCAGCTCGAGAGGGGAGACC. This gives the protein CASSSRGET. The entire CDR3 protein is CASSSRGETQYF.

This clone was observed a few times. The read ends 3 residues before the CDR3 terminus; that terminus is restored from the germline J gene. The chain links TRBV30 to TRBJ2-7, with 13 bases matching TRBD2. The germline CDR1 and CDR2 sequences are GTSNPN and SVGIG (reference sequence). The CDR3 totals 15 residues. Germline trimming cut 6 bases from V and 4 bases from J; bases unmatched to any gene: 9. The sequenced CDR3 bases are TGTGCCTGCACAGGGACTAGCGGGATAGGGTACGAG. This sequence encodes CACTGTSGIGYE. The complete CDR3 reads CACTGTSGIGYEQYF.

This clone was seen more than once but under ten times. The read ends 3 residues before the CDR3 terminus; that terminus is restored from the germline J gene. This chain links TRBV19 with TRBJ1-6; the D gene is possibly TRBD1 (5 bases). This CDR3 has 14 residues. CDR1 is LNHDA, CDR2 SQIVND, per germline (reference sequence). Trimming took off 4 bases at V and 6 bases at J, with 10 bases between the two ends. Incomplete CDR3 DNA: TGTGCCAGTAGTACCGGGGGTGTTAATTCACCC. Encoded protein: CASSTGGVNSP. The whole CDR3 protein is CASSTGGVNSPLHF. The whole variable domain, remainder taken from reference TRBV19 and TRBJ1-6, is DGGITQSPKYLFRKEGQNVTLSCEQNLNHDAMYWYRQDPGQGLRLIYYSQIVNDFQKGDIAEGYSVSREKKESFPLTVTSAQKNPTAFYLCASSTGGVNSPLHFGNGTRLTVT.

This clone was seen only a few times. The sequenced fragment ends 3 residues before the CDR3 boundary, so the rest is inferred from the germline J gene. V and J are TRBV29-1 and TRBJ2-5, with D hard to call. The V gene's germline CDR1 is SQVTM and CDR2 ANQGSEA. This CDR3 spans 14 amino acids. Between the trimmed V and J ends, which lost 7 bases and 2 bases, there was a span of 17 bases. This CDR3 is CSATPTGRQETQYF. CDR3 DNA, as far as it was read: TGCAGCGCGACCCCTACGGGTAGGCAAGAGACC.

Concerning this clone itself: The read gets to within 3 residues of the CDR3 end, and the germline J gene fills in the rest. The rearrangement links TRBV5-5 to TRBJ1-1; D is ambiguous. Per the germline V gene, CDR1 is SGHKS and CDR2 is YYEKEE (reference sequence). The CDR3 extends over 15 amino acids. The CDR3 bases that were read are TGTGCCAGCAGCTCAACGGACTCACGATCTCTCGAA. Its translation is CASSSTDSRSLE. The CDR3, in full, reads CASSSTDSRSLEAFF. Supplemented by reference TRBV5-5 and TRBJ1-1, the full variable domain reads DAGVTQSPTHLIKTRGQQVTLRCSPISGHKSVSWYQQVLGQGPQFIFQYYEKEERGRGNFPDRFSARQFPNYSSELNVNALLLGDSALYLCASSSTDSRSLEAFFGQGTRLTVV.

For this clone: Coverage ceases 3 residues before the CDR3 finishes, and the germline J gene fills in the end. The chain recombines TRBV30 with TRBJ2-1; D call uncertain. With 8 bases removed from V and 2 bases from J, the gap between germline ends came to 7 bases. The CDR3 consists of 11 residues. Germline CDR1 GTSNPN, CDR2 SVGIG (reference sequence). Here the CDR3 reads CAGGPYNEQFF. Partial CDR3 DNA: TGTGCCGGTGGGCCCTACAATGAG. The full variable domain, its missing parts supplied by reference TRBV30 and TRBJ2-1, is SQTIHQWPATLVQPVGSPLSLECTVEGTSNPNLYWYRQAAGRGLQLLFYSVGIGQISSEVPQNLSASRPQDRQFILSSKKLLLSDSGFYLCAGGPYNEQFFGPGTRLTVL.

About this clone itself: From the germline J gene comes the end of the CDR3, since the read stops 3 residues before it. This chain joins TRBV7-6 and TRBJ2-7; 7 nucleotides agree with TRBD2. The CDR3 covers 14 residues. Looked up from germline, CDR1 is SGHVS and CDR2 is FNYEAQ. Unmatched junction bases numbered 12, after V lost 10 bases and J lost 3 bases. The CDR3 DNA, read in part, is TGTGCCACACCAACTAGCGCCCACTACTACGAG. The encoded protein is CATPTSAHYYE. The entire CDR3 protein reads CATPTSAHYYEQYF.

Remarks on this clone: The CDR3 extends 3 residues past the end of the read, so its final part is completed from the germline J gene. This chain joins TRBV7-2 and TRBJ1-6; D remains unclear. The CDR3 has 16 residues. Between the trimmed V and J ends, which lost 0 bases and 1 base, there was a span of 7 bases. Germline assignment: CDR1 SGHTA and CDR2 FQGNSA. The CDR3 sequence is CASSLAAASYNSPLHF. The covered CDR3 bases are TGTGCCAGCAGCTTAGCCGCGGCATCCTATAATTCACCC.

This clone occurred a few times. The sample holds other DNA sequences that translate to the same CDR3. CDR3 DNA (partial): TGTGCCAGCTCACCAACAGAAAACACTGAA. It codes for CASSPTENTE. The full CDR3 reads CASSPTENTEAFF. The J gene is TRBJ1-1, the V gene TRBV18, with unresolved D. With the read ending 3 residues before the CDR3 end, the germline J gene is used to fill in that end. The CDR3 covers 13 residues. Germline V CDR1 and CDR2: KGHSH, LQKENI. V shed 2 bases and J shed 2 bases, with 6 bases lying between them. Filled out from reference TRBV18 and TRBJ1-1, the complete variable domain reads NAGVMQNPRHLVRRRGQEARLRCSPMKGHSHVYWYRQLPEEGLKFMVYLQKENIIDESGMPKERFSAEFPKEGPSILRIQQVVRGDSAAYFCASSPTENTEAFFGQGTRLTVV.

As regards this clone: The read comes to an end 3 residues before the CDR3 does, leaving the germline J gene to fill in the end. V usage is TRBV7-9 and J usage is TRBJ2-1; D is ambiguous. The CDR3 is 15 amino acids. Germline-derived CDR1 and CDR2 are SEHNR and FQNEAQ (reference sequence). V lost 1 base to trimming and J lost 2 bases, with 9 bases between them. CDR3 amino acids: CASSLGHQTYNEQFF. Incomplete CDR3 DNA: TGTGCCAGCAGCTTAGGGCATCAAACCTACAATGAG.

This clone has only a few counts. The observed sequence ends 3 residues before the CDR3 terminus, with the missing tail filled in from the germline J gene. The J gene is TRBJ1-1, the V gene TRBV18; TRBD1 aligns across 8 bases. Germline CDR1 and CDR2: KGHSH and LQKENI. The length of the CDR3 is 14 residues. Germline trimming cut 5 bases from V and 1 base from J; bases unmatched to any gene: 3. CDR3 DNA (partial): TGTGCCAGCTCAAGGACAGGGAAGAACACTGAA. Amino acids: CASSRTGKNTE. The complete CDR3 reads CASSRTGKNTEAFF.

With regard to this clone: The read falls 3 residues short of the CDR3 end, and the missing part is taken from the germline J gene. The chain employs TRBV5-1 and TRBJ2-1, with TRBD2 matching 12 bases. J gave up 9 bases and V 2 bases, and 6 bases lay outside the gene matches. The CDR3 totals 15 residues. In germline, CDR1 is SGHRS, CDR2 YFSETQ. CDR3 DNA (partial): TGCGCCAGCAGCTTACTAGCGGGGGGAGAGGGTGAG. Its protein product is CASSLLAGGEGE. The whole CDR3 sequence reads CASSLLAGGEGEQFF.

About this clone itself: The observed sequence ends 3 residues before the CDR3 terminus, with the missing tail filled in from the germline J gene. V and J are TRBV19 and TRBJ2-5, with 13 nucleotides matching TRBD2. The trim removed 6 bases at V and 7 bases at J, leaving 14 bases unmatched. Germline CDR1 and CDR2: LNHDA and SQIVND (reference sequence). The CDR3 sequence is 17 residues long. CDR3 sequence reads: CASRTSSRLAGGGTQYF. Incomplete CDR3 DNA: TGTGCCAGTAGGACATCATCGAGACTAGCGGGGGGTGGGACC.

Of note for this clone: Coverage ceases 3 residues before the CDR3 finishes, and the germline J gene fills in the end. The chain joins TRBV19 to TRBJ1-5, with a weak D call TRBD1 (6 bases). CDR3 size: 17 residues. The germline V gene has CDR1 LNHDA and CDR2 SQIVND (reference sequence). Trimming cost V 1 base and J 4 bases, with 17 bases left between them. The CDR3 is CASSIVGQGINNQPQHF. The sequenced CDR3 bases are TGTGCCAGTAGTATAGTAGGCCAGGGGATCAATAATCAGCCC. The full variable domain, completed using reference TRBV19 and TRBJ1-5, is DGGITQSPKYLFRKEGQNVTLSCEQNLNHDAMYWYRQDPGQGLRLIYYSQIVNDFQKGDIAEGYSVSREKKESFPLTVTSAQKNPTAFYLCASSIVGQGINNQPQHFGDGTRLSIL.

With respect to this clone: The read ends 3 residues before the CDR3 terminus; that terminus is restored from the germline J gene. The V and J genes are TRBV7-2 and TRBJ2-7; TRBD2 matches at 8 bases. Germline CDR1 is SGHTA and CDR2 is FQGNSA. With 5 bases clipped from V and 3 bases from J, the junction kept 6 bases outside the gene matches. The CDR3 runs 14 residues. Incomplete CDR3 DNA: TGTGCCAGCAGCACCGGGGGGGGCCACTACGAG. Its translation is CASSTGGGHYE. The complete CDR3 protein is CASSTGGGHYEQYF.

About this clone: The CDR3 end is not reached by the read, which stops 3 residues before it; the germline J gene fills it in. The V call is TRBV7-2, the J call TRBJ1-6; tentatively, D is TRBD1 (5 bases). Germline values: CDR1 SGHTA, CDR2 FQGNSA. The CDR3 is made up of 17 amino acids. Between the trimmed V and J ends, which lost 0 bases and 10 bases, there was a span of 19 bases. The CDR3: CASSLAAVRGEGSPLHF. CDR3 bases read: TGTGCCAGCAGCTTAGCCGCCGTGCGGGGGGAAGGATCACCC. Together with reference TRBV7-2 and TRBJ1-6, the CDR3 gives the full variable domain: GAGVSQSPSNKVTEKGKDVELRCDPISGHTALYWYRQSLGQGLEFLIYFQGNSAPDKSGLPSDRFSAERTGGSVSTLTIQRTQQEDSAVYLCASSLAAVRGEGSPLHFGNGTRLTVT.

The CDR3 loop is CAWSVGGTNEKLFF. The sequenced part of the CDR3 DNA is TGTGCCTGGAGTGTAGGGGGCACTAATGAAAAA. This chain uses TRBV30 with TRBJ1-4; 7 bases agree with TRBD1. The sequenced fragment ends 3 residues before the CDR3 boundary, so the rest is inferred from the germline J gene. Germline CDR1 is GTSNPN and CDR2 is SVGIG (reference sequence). The CDR3 is 14 amino acids. The ends lost 0 bases at V and 2 bases at J; junction bases unmatched: 0.